The rows below give T cell receptor beta chains drawn from one sample of a study of cytomegalovirus exposure and HLA in healthy donors. Method: immunoSEQ multiplex PCR; TCRdb's copy keeps in-frame clones and lacks some. The data contain 90,000 to 100,000 clones, about 72% of them seen just once; the ten biggest clones take up around 19%. Input material: PBMCs. The receptors here all came from a woman aged 55-69 years in good health and CMV-seropositive. Each CDR3 is given with its conserved first and last residue. Fields, in order: J gene, V gene, clone size, D gene, CDR3 protein, CDR3 DNA. A D gene is named only where the DNA matches it firmly. The size entry is marked missing in some rows and otherwise reads once, few, many or a size class.

TRBJ2-1	TRBV7-3	NA	TRBD1	CASSSGQGSYNEQFF	TGTGCCAGCAGCTCAGGACAGGGCTCCTACAATGAGCAGTTCTTC
TRBJ2-7	TRBV10-2	NA	NA	CASSVSGVRPYEQYF	TGCGCCAGCAGTGTTTCAGGGGTGAGACCCTACGAGCAGTACTTC
TRBJ2-4	TRBV11-2	NA	NA	CASSTGQDIAKNIQYF	TGTGCCAGCAGCACAGGGCAGGATATAGCCAAAAACATTCAGTACTTC
TRBJ2-7	TRBV30	NA	NA	CAWSVKGNIYEQYF	TGTGCCTGGAGTGTAAAGGGGAACATCTACGAGCAGTACTTC
TRBJ1-2	TRBV9	NA	NA	CASSPIPPDRDLYGYTF	TGTGCCAGCAGCCCAATCCCCCCGGACAGAGATCTCTATGGCTACACCTTC
TRBJ2-7	TRBV27	NA	NA	CASSSFQGGGYEQYF	TGTGCCAGCAGTTCTTTTCAGGGAGGGGGCTACGAGCAGTACTTC
TRBJ2-7	TRBV7-9	NA	TRBD2	CASSPLLAAYSYEQYF	TGTGCCAGCAGCCCCTTACTAGCGGCTTACTCCTACGAGCAGTACTTC
TRBJ2-7	TRBV27	NA	NA	CASRQGGRYEQYF	TGCGCCAGCAGACAAGGGGGAAGGTACGAGCAGTACTTC
TRBJ1-2	TRBV15	NA	TRBD1	CATSEGQGARGYTF	TGTGCCACCAGCGAGGGACAGGGGGCGCGTGGCTACACCTTC
TRBJ1-2	TRBV18	NA	TRBD1	CASSPPAGGGYTF	TGTGCCAGCTCACCACCGGCAGGGGGAGGCTACACCTTC
TRBJ1-1	TRBV18	NA	NA	CASSPPLDRRGTEAFF	TGTGCCAGCTCACCACCGCTTGACCGCCGCGGAACTGAAGCTTTCTTT
TRBJ1-1	TRBV5-1	NA	NA	CASSSSRDTEAFF	TGCGCCAGCAGCTCAAGCCGGGACACTGAAGCTTTCTTT
TRBJ2-1	TRBV27	NA	NA	CASSLARLNYEQFF	TGTGCCAGCAGTTTGGCCAGGCTAAACTATGAGCAGTTCTTC
TRBJ2-7	TRBV7-3	NA	TRBD2	CASSLGREYEQYF	TGTGCCAGCAGCTTAGGGCGGGAGTACGAGCAGTACTTC
TRBJ2-6	TRBV7-3	NA	NA	CASRPPGSGANVLTF	TGTGCCAGCAGGCCCCCCGGCTCTGGGGCCAACGTCCTGACTTTC
TRBJ2-5	TRBV7-8	NA	NA	CASTRGRGVQETQYF	TGTGCCAGCACCCGGGGTCGGGGTGTCCAAGAGACCCAGTACTTC
TRBJ1-4	TRBV30	NA	NA	CAWEGRGNEKLFF	TGTGCCTGGGAAGGGCGGGGGAATGAAAAACTGTTTTTT
TRBJ2-1	TRBV9	NA	NA	CASSGWTTHGNNEQFF	TGTGCCAGCAGCGGCTGGACTACCCATGGGAACAATGAGCAGTTCTTC
TRBJ2-5	TRBV15	NA	NA	CATSRNPGLETQYF	TGTGCCACCAGCAGAAACCCAGGGTTGGAGACCCAGTACTTC
TRBJ2-2	TRBV4-2	NA	NA	CASSQDPGDAGELFF	TGTGCCAGCAGCCAAGATCCAGGGGACGCCGGGGAGCTGTTTTTT
TRBJ2-4	TRBV6-5	NA	NA	CASRGIGGRNIQYF	TGTGCCAGCAGAGGTATAGGAGGTAGAAACATTCAGTACTTC
TRBJ1-2	TRBV5-4	NA	NA	CASSLAGGSWSGYTF	TGTGCCAGCAGCTTGGCCGGAGGGTCCTGGAGTGGCTACACCTTC
TRBJ2-7	TRBV6-6	NA	TRBD2	CASSLSGSSYEQYF	TGTGCCAGCAGTTTAAGCGGGAGTTCGTACGAGCAGTACTTC
TRBJ2-7	TRBV28	NA	NA	CASRRLNSYEQYF	TGTGCCAGTCGTAGACTGAACTCCTACGAGCAGTACTTC
TRBJ2-1	TRBV29-1	many	NA	CSAIRLSGEQFF	TGCAGCGCAATTCGATTGAGCGGTGAGCAGTTCTTC
TRBJ1-1	TRBV4-1	NA	TRBD1	CASSLGTGGGYEAFF	TGCGCCAGCAGCCTCGGGACAGGGGGGGGATATGAAGCTTTCTTT
TRBJ2-3	TRBV11-2	NA	NA	CASSQGTSADTQYF	TGTGCCAGCAGCCAGGGGACCTCCGCAGATACGCAGTATTTT
TRBJ1-3	TRBV7-9	NA	NA	CASSLSLSGNTIYF	TGTGCCAGCAGCCTCAGTCTCTCTGGAAACACCATATATTTT
TRBJ2-1	TRBV9	NA	NA	CASSGGGSEGSYNEQFF	TGTGCCAGCAGCGGTGGAGGGTCTGAAGGCTCCTACAATGAGCAGTTCTTC
TRBJ2-5	TRBV27	NA	TRBD1	CASSSHRGRMGSGETQYF	TGTGCCAGCAGTTCTCACAGGGGGCGGATGGGTTCGGGGGAGACCCAGTACTTC
TRBJ1-1	TRBV11-2	NA	NA	CASSLGPFEAFF	TGTGCCAGCAGCTTAGGTCCGTTTGAAGCTTTCTTT
TRBJ2-1	TRBV10-3	NA	TRBD2	CATQRELYNEQFF	TGTGCCACACAGCGGGAACTCTACAATGAGCAGTTCTTC
TRBJ2-3	TRBV20-1	NA	NA	CSAERDTQYF	TGCAGTGCTGAGAGAGATACGCAGTATTTT
TRBJ2-7	TRBV18	NA	NA	CASSLAKVGYEQYF	TGTGCCAGCTCTCTAGCAAAGGTCGGCTACGAGCAGTACTTC
TRBJ2-7	TRBV11-1	NA	TRBD2	CASSHTSGAYEQYF	TGTGCCAGCAGCCATACTAGCGGGGCCTACGAGCAGTACTTC
TRBJ2-7	TRBV4-1	NA	TRBD1	CASSQTGTGGYEQYF	TGCGCCAGCAGCCAGACCGGGACAGGGGGCTACGAGCAGTACTTC
TRBJ2-1	TRBV5-6	NA	NA	CASSLSTRAGYNEQFF	TGTGCCAGCAGCCTGTCGACCCGGGCGGGGTACAATGAGCAGTTCTTC
TRBJ2-2	TRBV23-1	NA	NA	CASSQSPRQDLNTGELFF	TGCGCCAGCAGTCAATCCCCCCGACAGGATTTGAACACCGGGGAGCTGTTTTTT
TRBJ1-2	TRBV6-5	NA	NA	CASTLKGGHYGYTF	TGTGCCAGCACCTTAAAGGGGGGGCACTATGGCTACACCTTC
TRBJ1-1	TRBV19	NA	NA	CASSILHENTEAFF	TGTGCCAGTAGTATTTTACATGAGAACACTGAAGCTTTCTTT
TRBJ1-5	TRBV27	NA	NA	CASSLAVNQPQHF	TGTGCCAGCAGTTTGGCGGTCAATCAGCCCCAGCATTTT
TRBJ1-2	TRBV6-6	NA	TRBD1	CASRITGGEDGYTF	TGTGCCAGCCGGATAACAGGGGGCGAGGATGGCTACACCTTC
TRBJ1-1	TRBV11-1	once	NA	CASSLARVGTEAFF	TGTGCCAGCAGCTTAGCGCGGGTAGGCACTGAAGCTTTCTTT
TRBJ1-1	TRBV6-5	few	NA	CASSYSGQGTTEAFF	TGTGCCAGCAGTTACTCGGGGCAGGGGACCACTGAAGCTTTCTTT
TRBJ1-5	TRBV15	NA	NA	CATSRDRVGNQPQHF	TGTGCCACCAGCAGAGACAGGGTTGGAAATCAGCCCCAGCATTTT
TRBJ1-2	TRBV7-9	NA	NA	CASSWGVDYGYTF	TGTGCCAGCAGCTGGGGGGTGGACTATGGCTACACCTTC
TRBJ1-5	TRBV10-2	NA	NA	CASSVLRLEGPQHF	TGCGCCAGCAGTGTTCTTAGATTAGAGGGTCCCCAGCATTTT
TRBJ1-2	TRBV6-5	many	NA	CASSPGANYGYTF	TGTGCCAGCAGTCCGGGGGCTAACTATGGCTACACCTTC
TRBJ1-4	TRBV2	few	TRBD1	CASSGGQGLREKLFF	TGTGCCAGCAGCGGGGGACAGGGGCTCCGTGAAAAACTGTTTTTT
TRBJ2-7	TRBV28	once	TRBD2	CASSLDGIAGSEQYF	TGTGCCAGCAGTCTGGACGGTATAGCGGGATCGGAGCAGTACTTC
TRBJ1-2	TRBV2	NA	NA	CASRDILANYGYTF	TGTGCCAGCAGGGATATCCTAGCTAACTATGGCTACACCTTC
TRBJ1-3	TRBV7-6	once	TRBD1	CASSLGARGHTFLWNTIYF	TGTGCCAGCAGCTTAGGTGCCAGGGGGCATACGTTTTTATGGAACACCATATATTTT
TRBJ1-5	TRBV7-2	NA	NA	CASSYGGVQPQHF	TGTGCCAGCAGCTATGGAGGGGTCCAGCCCCAGCATTTT